The 8 T cell receptor beta chains below come from one sample, sequenced in a study of CD4 T cells in relation to SARS-CoV-2 and coronaviruses. Assay: immunoSEQ multiplex PCR; the TCRdb copy retains only in-frame clones and omits some. The data hold tens of thousands of clones, with more than 75% observed a single time. Unexposed donor CD4+ T cells date from about 2011-2018, before the COVID-19 pandemic. After about ten days of culture, CD4+ T cells were isolated. Their specific antigens are unknown. The specimen was CD4+ T cells from PBMCs, cultured in vitro. The receptor source for this set is a human donor in good health.

The chain has TRBV4-3 and TRBJ1-1; D might be TRBD1 (6 bases). V lost 1 base and J 10 bases, leaving 19 bases between the germline ends. From germline, CDR1 is LGHNA and CDR2 YSLEER. This CDR3 has 15 amino acids. DNA for the CDR3: TGCGCCAGCAGCCAAGGCGGTCCAGGGGCGAGGCGAGCTTTCTTT. Encoded protein: CASSQGGPGARRAFF.

The V gene is TRBV4-1, the J gene TRBJ1-3; 9 bases are shared with TRBD1. Trimming at V came to 0 bases and at J to 5 bases, leaving 11 bases not matched to a gene. The CDR3 covers 18 residues. Germline values: CDR1 MGHRA, CDR2 YSYEKL. The CDR3 DNA reads TGCGCCAGCAGCCAAGATTCTCCCGGGACAGGGATGCGAAACACCATATATTTT. Translating it yields CASSQDSPGTGMRNTIYF.

The chain has TRBV4-1 and TRBJ1-6; 8 bases match TRBD1. Germline lookup yields CDR1 MGHRA and CDR2 YSYEKL. The J segment lost 5 bases and the V segment lost 4 bases, leaving 4 bases of the junction unmatched. The CDR3 covers 15 residues. CDR3 coding DNA: TGCGCCAGCAGCCGGTCGGGACAGGATAATTCACCCCTCCACTTT. As protein: CASSRSGQDNSPLHF.

V gene TRBV2 combines with J gene TRBJ2-7; 7 bases are a match to TRBD2. The germline gives CDR1 SNHLY, CDR2 FYNNEI. The CDR3 loop spans 13 amino acids. Trimming removed 3 bases from V and 11 bases from J; junction bases left unmatched: 10. CDR3: CASSEGPVGRKYF. The CDR3 DNA reads TGTGCCAGCAGTGAGGGGCCGGTCGGGAGGAAGTACTTC.

V usage is TRBV7-2 and J usage is TRBJ2-3; 9 bases line up with TRBD2. Losses at the gene ends were 1 base for V and 1 base for J; bases not matched to a gene: 3. There are 16 residues in the CDR3. Germline V lookup: CDR1 SGHTA, CDR2 FQGNSA. CDR3 bases: TGTGCCAGCAGCTTAGGGGCTAGCGGGGGCACAGATACGCAGTATTTT. Its translation: CASSLGASGGTDTQYF.

This clone was seen a few times. The chain has TRBV7-9 and TRBJ1-5; TRBD1 aligns across 7 bases. CDR1 and CDR2 from the germline V gene are SEHNR and FQNEAQ (reference sequence). This CDR3 has 14 residues. Losses at the gene ends were 7 bases for V and 3 bases for J; bases not matched to a gene: 6. The CDR3 DNA sequence: TGTGCCAGCATCCTGACAGGGTTCAATCAGCCCCAGCATTTT. Translated, it gives CASILTGFNQPQHF.

DNA of the CDR3: TGTGCCAGCAGCTTTAGTGGGGGGACAGGGCTCAATCAGCCCCAGCATTTT. Protein: CASSFSGGTGLNQPQHF. This sequence joins TRBV7-8 and TRBJ1-5, with 9 bases fitting TRBD1. The germline V gene has CDR1 SGHVS and CDR2 FQNEAQ. The CDR3 extends over 17 amino acids. The V and J ends lost 3 bases and 3 bases, in that order; junction bases with no gene match: 9.

The gene calls are TRBV30 and TRBJ1-2; TRBD1 matches 8 bases. The J segment lost 8 bases and the V segment lost 7 bases, leaving 15 bases of the junction unmatched. Germline V gene data show CDR1 as GTSNPN and CDR2 as SVGIG (reference sequence). This CDR3 has 14 amino acids. The DNA of the CDR3 is TGTGCCTCTACCAGGGACAGGAAAGGGCTCGGCTACACCTTC. Translating gives CASTRDRKGLGYTF. Drawing the rest from reference TRBV30 and TRBJ1-2, the complete variable domain is SQTIHQWPATLVQPVGSPLSLECTVEGTSNPNLYWYRQAAGRGLQLLFYSVGIGQISSEVPQNLSASRPQDRQFILSSKKLLLSDSGFYLCASTRDRKGLGYTFGSGTRLTVV.